The 18 T cell receptor beta chains listed next were all sequenced from one sample in a study of cytomegalovirus exposure and HLA in healthy donors. PCR employed 60 Vbeta and 13 Jbeta primers. Assay used: immunoSEQ multiplex PCR; TCRdb lists only in-frame clones, some missing. The sample has under 200,000 clones; around 84% are singletons. Sequencing was performed on PBMCs. Every receptor here comes from a man between 18 and 35 years old in good health and CMV-seronegative.

CDR3 sequence reads: CASSIGAGGWDNEQFF. The DNA for the CDR3 is TGTGCCAGTAGTATAGGTGCGGGGGGGTGGGACAATGAGCAGTTCTTC. The genes are TRBV19 and TRBJ2-1; 9 bases are a match to TRBD2. The V gene's germline CDR1 is LNHDA and CDR2 SQIVND (reference sequence). After removal of 1 base from V and 5 bases from J, the junction contained 6 bases not matched to a gene. The CDR3 contains 16 residues.

This clone was found once. This chain uses TRBV27 with TRBJ1-2, with 7 positions matching TRBD1. CDR3 length equals 15 residues. Germline CDR1 MNHEY, CDR2 SMNVEV (reference sequence). Trimming took 7 bases from V and 4 from J; bases not matched to a gene: 12. CDR3 nucleotide sequence: TGTGCCAGCACCCAAGGCTTGGACAGGAGCTATGGCTACACCTTC. Encoded protein: CASTQGLDRSYGYTF.

V gene TRBV6-5 combines with J gene TRBJ2-5; 7 positions match TRBD2. In germline, CDR1 is MNHEY, CDR2 SVGAGI. V trimming: 5 bases; J trimming: 5 bases; junction bases outside the gene matches: 11. This CDR3 has 15 amino acids. This chain's CDR3 is CASSNRGGAGETQYF. The CDR3 nucleotides read TGTGCCAGCAGTAACCGGGGAGGGGCAGGGGAGACCCAGTACTTC.

The J gene is TRBJ2-1, the V gene TRBV5-1, with 7 bases identical to TRBD2. The CDR3 is 15 amino acids. The J segment lost 6 bases and the V segment lost 0 bases, leaving 6 bases of the junction unmatched. Germline V gene lookup returns CDR1 SGHRS and CDR2 YFSETQ. The CDR3 bases are TGCGCCAGCAGCTTGGCGAGCGGGACGGGCAATGAGCAGTTCTTC. This sequence encodes CASSLASGTGNEQFF. Variable domain in full (rest from reference TRBV5-1 and TRBJ2-1): KAGVTQTPRYLIKTRGQQVTLSCSPISGHRSVSWYQQTPGQGLQFLFEYFSETQRNKGNFPGRFSGRQFSNSRSEMNVSTLELGDSALYLCASSLASGTGNEQFFGPGTRLTVL.

This clone turned up a few times. The genes are TRBV9 and TRBJ2-5; 7 nucleotides match TRBD2. Trimming took 0 bases from V and 4 from J; bases not matched to a gene: 3. This CDR3 has 14 residues. Germline V gene data show CDR1 as SGDLS and CDR2 as YYNGEE. CDR3 residues: CASSVALAAETQYF. The CDR3 nucleotides are TGTGCCAGCAGCGTAGCGCTAGCGGCAGAGACCCAGTACTTC.

The rearrangement uses TRBV11-2 and TRBJ1-2; 9 bases align to TRBD1. The CDR3 length is 15 residues. The V segment lost 1 base and the J segment 2 bases; nucleotides outside the gene matches: 2. CDR1 and CDR2 from the germline V gene are SGHAT and FQNNGV. In DNA, the CDR3 is TGTGCCAGCAGCTTAGCGACAGGGGGGAACTATGGCTACACCTTC. Translating it yields CASSLATGGNYGYTF. The variable domain in full, completed from reference TRBV11-2 and TRBJ1-2, reads EAGVAQSPRYKIIEKRQSVAFWCNPISGHATLYWYQQILGQGPKLLIQFQNNGVVDDSQLPKDRFSAERLKGVDSTLKIQPAKLEDSAVYLCASSLATGGNYGYTFGSGTRLTVV.

The chain couples TRBV7-9 to TRBJ2-7; TRBD1 is a possible D gene (5 bases). Deletions cut 4 bases from V and 3 bases from J, with 13 bases between. In germline, CDR1 is SEHNR, CDR2 FQNEAQ (reference sequence). The CDR3 has 14 residues. The DNA of the CDR3 is TGTGCCAGCAGCTCCGACAGTAGGGTCTACGAGCAGTACTTC. Translated, it gives CASSSDSRVYEQYF.

This chain joins TRBV28 and TRBJ1-2; no definite D call. The V end lost 10 bases, the J end lost 8 bases, and 14 bases lay between the germline ends. This CDR3 is 11 amino acids long. CDR1 is MDHEN, CDR2 SYDVKM, per germline. Here the CDR3 DNA reads TGTGCCACGGGAGGTTTGGAAGGCTACACCTTC. It is translated as CATGGLEGYTF.

The V gene is TRBV6-6, the J gene TRBJ1-5, with D possibly matching TRBD1 (5 bases). V shed 0 bases and J shed 10 bases, with 13 bases lying between them. This CDR3 has 14 residues. Germline-derived CDR1 and CDR2 are MNHNY and SVGAGI (reference sequence). The CDR3 DNA follows: TGTGCCAGCAGTTACTCGGGGCAGGAACCCCCCCAGCATTTT. This gives the protein CASSYSGQEPPQHF.

This clone was observed a handful of times. The chain is built from TRBV5-6 and TRBJ2-6; D may be TRBD2 (5 bases). The CDR3 contains 15 residues. V was shortened by 2 bases and J by 0 bases, with 6 bases between the two germline ends. From germline, CDR1 is SGHDT and CDR2 YYEEEE. The CDR3 is CASSLRGSGANVLTF. The CDR3 DNA is TGTGCCAGCAGCTTACGGGGCTCTGGGGCCAACGTCCTGACTTTC. The whole variable domain, filled in from reference TRBV5-6 and TRBJ2-6, reads DAGVTQSPTHLIKTRGQQVTLRCSPKSGHDTVSWYQQALGQGPQFIFQYYEEEERQRGNFPDRFSGHQFPNYSSELNVNALLLGDSALYLCASSLRGSGANVLTFGAGSRLTVL.

The CDR3 loop is CASGQGVDGYTF. The CDR3 DNA reads as TGTGCCAGCGGACAGGGAGTTGATGGCTACACCTTC. The gene calls are TRBV5-6 and TRBJ1-2; 8 bases agree with TRBD1. The junction had 5 bases not matched to a gene; V was cut back by 7 bases and J by 6 bases. The CDR3 covers 12 residues. Germline CDR1 reads SGHDT; CDR2 reads YYEEEE.

The chain joins TRBV5-6 to TRBJ2-1; 11 bases line up with TRBD2. Germline CDR1 is SGHDT and CDR2 is YYEEEE. The CDR3 consists of 17 residues. With 2 bases clipped from V and 2 bases from J, the junction kept 6 bases outside the gene matches. CDR3 sequence (DNA): TGTGCCAGCAGCTTAGTAGCGGGAGGGCCCCCCTACAATGAGCAGTTCTTC. The encoded protein is CASSLVAGGPPYNEQFF.

The V call is TRBV5-5, the J call TRBJ1-5; D unresolved. V lost 1 base and J lost 3, with 8 bases in between. Germline V gene sequence: CDR1 SGHKS, CDR2 YYEKEE (reference sequence). CDR3 size: 14 residues. The CDR3, as DNA: TGTGCCAGCAGCTTGCGGGAAATCAATCAGCCCCAGCATTTT. Its translation: CASSLREINQPQHF.

V is TRBV4-2 and J is TRBJ2-5; 15 bases are a match to TRBD2. The CDR3 sequence is 18 residues long. V dropped 0 bases and J dropped 4; count of bases not matched to a gene: 6. Germline CDR1 LGHNA, CDR2 YNFKEQ. This CDR3 reads CASSQDGLAGGPGETQYF. DNA for the CDR3: TGTGCCAGCAGCCAAGACGGACTAGCGGGAGGGCCGGGAGAGACCCAGTACTTC.

V usage is TRBV28 and J usage is TRBJ2-7, with D tentatively TRBD1 (5 bases). CDR3 length: 18 amino acids. The germline gives CDR1 MDHEN, CDR2 SYDVKM. With 3 bases removed from V and 0 bases from J, the gap between germline ends came to 21 bases. In DNA form, the CDR3 reads TGTGCCAGCAGTTTCCCGTTCCTGACAGTGAAGCTCTCCTACGAGCAGTACTTC. Protein: CASSFPFLTVKLSYEQYF. Full variable domain (remainder filled in from reference TRBV28 and TRBJ2-7): DVKVTQSSRYLVKRTGEKVFLECVQDMDHENMFWYRQDPGLGLRLIYFSYDVKMKEKGDIPEGYSVSREKKERFSLILESASTNQTSMYLCASSFPFLTVKLSYEQYFGPGTRLTVT.

The chain is built from TRBV4-3 and TRBJ2-5; tentative D call: TRBD1 (5 bases). Germline loops: CDR1 LGHNA, CDR2 YSLEER. Trimming pared 1 base from V and 5 bases from J, leaving 11 bases between. This CDR3 contains 14 residues. In DNA, the CDR3 is TGCGCCAGCAGCCAAGCTAGGGCAGGGGAGACCCAGTACTTC. This codes for CASSQARAGETQYF.

The V call is TRBV2, the J call TRBJ2-5; 9 bases line up with TRBD2. The CDR3 loop spans 15 amino acids. Germline CDR1 SNHLY, CDR2 FYNNEI. V shed 1 base, J shed 3 bases, and the junction held 3 bases outside the gene matches. The CDR3 loop is CASSEDLAGKETQYF. The CDR3 DNA reads as TGTGCCAGCAGTGAAGACCTAGCGGGGAAAGAGACCCAGTACTTC.

V gene TRBV2 combines with J gene TRBJ1-4; D is ambiguous. Trimming pared 5 bases from V and 8 bases from J, leaving 15 bases between. Germline lookup yields CDR1 SNHLY and CDR2 FYNNEI. The length of the CDR3 is 14 residues. The DNA for the CDR3 is TGTGCCAGCAGTTATGTGGGCGCAGGAGAAAAACTGTTTTTT. Encoded protein: CASSYVGAGEKLFF.